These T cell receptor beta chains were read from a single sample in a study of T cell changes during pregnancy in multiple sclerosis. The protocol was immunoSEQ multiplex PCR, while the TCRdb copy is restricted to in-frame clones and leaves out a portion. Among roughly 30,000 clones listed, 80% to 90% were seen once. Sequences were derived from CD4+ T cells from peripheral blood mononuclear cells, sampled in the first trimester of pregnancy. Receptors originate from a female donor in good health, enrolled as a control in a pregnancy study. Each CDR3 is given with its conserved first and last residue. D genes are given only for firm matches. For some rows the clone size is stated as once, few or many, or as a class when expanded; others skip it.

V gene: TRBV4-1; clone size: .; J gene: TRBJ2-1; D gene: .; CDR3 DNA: TGCGCCAGCAGCCAAGCTTCACTAGTTATTTACAATGAGCAGTTCTTC; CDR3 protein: CASSQASLVIYNEQFF
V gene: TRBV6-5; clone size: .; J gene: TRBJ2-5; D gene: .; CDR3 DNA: TGTGCCAGCAGTAAGACAGGCCGCAATGGTCAAACCCAGTACTTC; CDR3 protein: CASSKTGRNGQTQYF
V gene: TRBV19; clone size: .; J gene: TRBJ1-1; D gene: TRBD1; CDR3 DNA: TGTGCCAGCAGAAAGGGACAGATCATGAACACTGAAGCTTTCTTT; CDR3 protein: CASRKGQIMNTEAFF
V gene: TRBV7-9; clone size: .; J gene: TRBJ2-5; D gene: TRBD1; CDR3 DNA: TGTGCCAGCAGCTCCGGTGCGGGACAGGGTAGAAGAAGTGAGACCCAGTACTTC; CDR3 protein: CASSSGAGQGRRSETQYF
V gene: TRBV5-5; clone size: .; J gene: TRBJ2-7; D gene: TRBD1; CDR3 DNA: TGTGCCAGCAGCGGTGGACAGGGATCCTACGAGCAGTACTTC; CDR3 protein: CASSGGQGSYEQYF
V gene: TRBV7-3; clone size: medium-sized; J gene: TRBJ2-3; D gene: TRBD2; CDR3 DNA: TGTGCCAGCAGCTTAACGGGACTAACCTCAGATACGCAGTATTTT; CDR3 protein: CASSLTGLTSDTQYF
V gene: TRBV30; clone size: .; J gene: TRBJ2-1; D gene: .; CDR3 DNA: TGTGCCTGGAGTGTGAAGGACTGGCGGGATGAGCAGTTCTTC; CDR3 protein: CAWSVKDWRDEQFF
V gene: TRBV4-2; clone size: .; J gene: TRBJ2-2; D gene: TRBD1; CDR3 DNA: TGTGCCAGCAGCCAAGTAACAGGGGGACAGGGTGGGACCACCGGGGAGCTGTTTTTT; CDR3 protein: CASSQVTGGQGGTTGELFF
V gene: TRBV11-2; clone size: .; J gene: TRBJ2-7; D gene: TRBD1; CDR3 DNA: TGTGCCAGCACGACAGGGGGCGACGAGCAGTACTTC; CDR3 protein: CASTTGGDEQYF
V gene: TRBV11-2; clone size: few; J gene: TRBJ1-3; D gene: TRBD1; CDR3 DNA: TGTGCCAGCAGCCCCCGACAGGGGGCTGGAAACACCATATATTTT; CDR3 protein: CASSPRQGAGNTIYF
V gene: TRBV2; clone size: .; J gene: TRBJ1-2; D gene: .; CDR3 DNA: TGTGCCAGCAGTGAAAACGGGCAGGGCTATGGCTACACCTTC; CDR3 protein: CASSENGQGYGYTF
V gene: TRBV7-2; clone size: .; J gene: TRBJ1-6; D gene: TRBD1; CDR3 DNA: TGTGCCAGCAGCCCACCCTTATATGGGCCGGGACAGTCACCCCTCCACTTT; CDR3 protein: CASSPPLYGPGQSPLHF
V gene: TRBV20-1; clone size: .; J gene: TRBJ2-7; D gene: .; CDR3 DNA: TGCAGTGCCACACAGGGTAACGAGCAGTACTTC; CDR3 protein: CSATQGNEQYF
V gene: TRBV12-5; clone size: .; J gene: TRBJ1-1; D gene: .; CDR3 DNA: TGTGCTAGTGGTTTGGGGGCGGGGAAACCTGAAGCTTTCTTT; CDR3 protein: CASGLGAGKPEAFF
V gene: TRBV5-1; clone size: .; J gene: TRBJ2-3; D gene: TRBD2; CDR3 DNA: TGCGCCAGCAGCTTGGCCGGGGCGGGGGGCTCGGATACGCAGTATTTT; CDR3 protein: CASSLAGAGGSDTQYF
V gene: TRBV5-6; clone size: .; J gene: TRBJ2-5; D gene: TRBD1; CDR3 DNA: TGTGCCAGCAACCCAGACAGGGGCCGACCAGAGGAGACCCAGTACTTC; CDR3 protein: CASNPDRGRPEETQYF
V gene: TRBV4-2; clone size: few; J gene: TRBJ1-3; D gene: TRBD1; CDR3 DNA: TGTGCCAGCAGCCACCCGGGACAGTCGGACTCTGGAAACACCATATATTTT; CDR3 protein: CASSHPGQSDSGNTIYF
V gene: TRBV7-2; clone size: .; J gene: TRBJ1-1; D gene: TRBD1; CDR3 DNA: TGTGCCAGCAACTTACAGGGGATGAACACTGAAGCTTTCTTT; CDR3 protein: CASNLQGMNTEAFF
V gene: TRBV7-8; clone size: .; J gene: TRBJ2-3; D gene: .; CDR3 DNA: TGTGCCAGCAGCTTACCCAGGGGAGGCACAGATACGCAGTATTTT; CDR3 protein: CASSLPRGGTDTQYF
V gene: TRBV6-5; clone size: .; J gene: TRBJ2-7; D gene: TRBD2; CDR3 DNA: TGTGCCAGCCGGGGGGGGAGGGAGGCCGAGCAGTACTTC; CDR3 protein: CASRGGREAEQYF
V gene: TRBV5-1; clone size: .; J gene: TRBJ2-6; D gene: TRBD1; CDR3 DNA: TGCGCCAGCTCCTCAGGGGGCACCGGGGCCAACGTCCTGACTTTC; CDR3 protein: CASSSGGTGANVLTF
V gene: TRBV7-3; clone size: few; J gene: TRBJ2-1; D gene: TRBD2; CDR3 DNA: TGTGCCAGCAGCTCCCACGGACTAGCGGGCGACAATGAGCAGTTCTTC; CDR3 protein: CASSSHGLAGDNEQFF
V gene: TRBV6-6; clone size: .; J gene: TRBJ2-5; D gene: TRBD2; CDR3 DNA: TGTGCCAGCAGTATTCCCGGGGGGACAGAGACCCAGTACTTC; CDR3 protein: CASSIPGGTETQYF
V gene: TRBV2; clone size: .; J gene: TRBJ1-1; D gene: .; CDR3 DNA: TGTGCCAGCAGCCCTGGGGGGGTCGAGGGTTTCTTT; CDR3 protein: CASSPGGVEGFF
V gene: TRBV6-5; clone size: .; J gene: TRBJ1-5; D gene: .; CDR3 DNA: TGTGCCAGCAGTTCCGACAGGTCTAGCAATCAGCCCCAGCATTTT; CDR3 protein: CASSSDRSSNQPQHF
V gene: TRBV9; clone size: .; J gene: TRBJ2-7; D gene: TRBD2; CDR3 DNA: TGTGCCAGCAGCCTCGGGACTAGCGGGGCCTACGAGCAGTACTTC; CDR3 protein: CASSLGTSGAYEQYF
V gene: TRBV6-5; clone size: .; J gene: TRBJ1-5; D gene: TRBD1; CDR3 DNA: TGTGCCACTCAAACCGGGACAGGGGCTAATCAGCCCCAGCATTTT; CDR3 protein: CATQTGTGANQPQHF
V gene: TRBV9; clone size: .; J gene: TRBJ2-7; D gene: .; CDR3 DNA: TGTGCCAGCAGCGTTTCCTGGGATAGCGGCTCCTACGAGCAGTACTTC; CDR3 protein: CASSVSWDSGSYEQYF
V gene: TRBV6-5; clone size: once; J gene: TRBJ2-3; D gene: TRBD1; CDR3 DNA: TGTGCCAGCAGTTACACTGACAGGGGAAGAGATACGCAGTATTTT; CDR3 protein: CASSYTDRGRDTQYF
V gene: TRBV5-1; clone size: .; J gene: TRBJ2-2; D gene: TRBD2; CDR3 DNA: TGCGCCAGCAGCCCCCGGGTAGCGGGTAACACCGGGGAGCTGTTTTTT; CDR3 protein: CASSPRVAGNTGELFF
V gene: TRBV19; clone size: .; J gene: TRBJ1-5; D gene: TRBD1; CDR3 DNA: TGTGCCAGTAGTATACGGACAGGTTATAGCAATCAGCCCCAGCATTTT; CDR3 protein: CASSIRTGYSNQPQHF
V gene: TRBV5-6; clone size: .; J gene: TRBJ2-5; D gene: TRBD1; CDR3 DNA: TGTGCCAGCAGCGGGATAGACAGGGACCGAGAGACCCAGTACTTC; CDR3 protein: CASSGIDRDRETQYF
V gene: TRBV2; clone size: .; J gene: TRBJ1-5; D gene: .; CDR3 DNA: TGTGCCAGCAGCTCTCAGGGTGGTAGCAATCAGCCCCAGCATTTT; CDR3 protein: CASSSQGGSNQPQHF
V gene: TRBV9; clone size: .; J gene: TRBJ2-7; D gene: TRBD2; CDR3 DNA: TGTGCCAGCAGCGTAGCGGGGACTAGCGGGGGGGCGGTGCAGTACTTC; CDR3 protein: CASSVAGTSGGAVQYF
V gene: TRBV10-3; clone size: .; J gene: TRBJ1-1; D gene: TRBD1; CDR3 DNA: TGTGCCGGCAGGGGGCTGGGGAACACTGAAGCTTTCTTT; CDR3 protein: CAGRGLGNTEAFF
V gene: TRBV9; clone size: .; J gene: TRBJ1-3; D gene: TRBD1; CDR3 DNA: TGTGCCAGCAGCCCTTGGACAGGGGTTGGAAACACCATATATTTT; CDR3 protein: CASSPWTGVGNTIYF
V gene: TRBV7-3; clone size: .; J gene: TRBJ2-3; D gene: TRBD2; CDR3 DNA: TGTGCCAGCAGCTCGACTAGCGGGGAAACAGATACGCAGTATTTT; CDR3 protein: CASSSTSGETDTQYF
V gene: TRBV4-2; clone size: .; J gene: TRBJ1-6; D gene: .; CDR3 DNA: TGTGCCAGCAGCCAAATCACAGATAATTCACCCCTCCACTTT; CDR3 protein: CASSQITDNSPLHF
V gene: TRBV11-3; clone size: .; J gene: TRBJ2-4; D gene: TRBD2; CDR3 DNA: TGTGCCAGCAGCTTAGGCGGGGGGTCTCAGGGCAAAAACATTCAGTACTTC; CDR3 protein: CASSLGGGSQGKNIQYF
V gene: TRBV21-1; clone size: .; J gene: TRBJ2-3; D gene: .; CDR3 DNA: TGTGCCAGCAGCAAACTAGTTGAGGCAGATACGCAGTATTTT; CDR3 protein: CASSKLVEADTQYF
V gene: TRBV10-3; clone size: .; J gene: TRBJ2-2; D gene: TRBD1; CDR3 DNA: TGTGCCATCAGTGACCTGGGACAGGGTGGCCGGGAGCTGTTTTTT; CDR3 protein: CAISDLGQGGRELFF
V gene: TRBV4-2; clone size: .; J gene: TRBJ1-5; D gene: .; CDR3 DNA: TGTGCCAGCAGCCAAGAGGCAGGGGTTCCGCGGGTTAGCAATCAGCCCCAGCATTTT; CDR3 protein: CASSQEAGVPRVSNQPQHF
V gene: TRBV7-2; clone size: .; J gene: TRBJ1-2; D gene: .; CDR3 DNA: TGTGCCAGCAGCTTTTCGGACCAGACGGGGGGCTACACCTTC; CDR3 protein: CASSFSDQTGGYTF
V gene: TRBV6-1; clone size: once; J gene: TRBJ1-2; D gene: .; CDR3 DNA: TGTGCCAGCAGTGAAAGGGGTCCGGGAGAGACGGGCTACACCTTC; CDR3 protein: CASSERGPGETGYTF